The 21 T cell receptor beta chains presented below share a single source sample, sequenced in a study of blood T cell repertoires in COVID-19. Produced via immunoSEQ multiplex PCR; TCRdb's table is partial and in-frame only. The table lists about 140,000 clones, about 79% of them singletons. The sample taken for sequencing was peripheral blood. Receptor source: a man between 60 and 75 years old with active or convalescent COVID-19.

The sample holds a few counts of this clone. The J gene is TRBJ2-4, the V gene TRBV6-6; tentatively, D is TRBD2 (7 bases). Germline CDR1 is MNHNY and CDR2 is SVGAGI (reference sequence). V was trimmed by 5 bases and J by 3 bases, leaving 26 bases between them. The CDR3 totals 19 residues. The CDR3 protein is CASSPLGVGGGFDKNIQYF. In DNA form, the CDR3 reads TGTGCCAGCAGTCCCCTCGGGGTAGGGGGGGGCTTTGACAAAAACATTCAGTACTTC.

This clone has just one count. V gene TRBV4-3 combines with J gene TRBJ2-1; TRBD1 aligns across 10 bases. Germline CDR1 is LGHNA and CDR2 is YSLEER. The V segment lost 0 bases and the J segment 9 bases; nucleotides outside the gene matches: 11. This CDR3 region has 17 residues. The CDR3 loop is CASSQDHWDRGWGEQFF. The CDR3 DNA follows: TGCGCCAGCAGCCAAGATCATTGGGACAGGGGTTGGGGTGAGCAGTTCTTC.

V gene TRBV10-3 combines with J gene TRBJ1-1; TRBD1 matches at 11 bases. The length of the CDR3 is 20 residues. CDR1 ENHRY and CDR2 SYGVKD come from the germline V gene. The V segment lost 5 bases and the J segment 4 bases; nucleotides outside the gene matches: 21. The CDR3 bases are TGTGCCATCAGTAACATGTATCCGGGACAGGGGGAAAATAAATTCACTGAAGCTTTCTTT. Amino acid sequence: CAISNMYPGQGENKFTEAFF.

The chain joins TRBV12-5 to TRBJ1-2; D remains ambiguous. Trimming left V 6 bases short and J 4 bases short, with 9 bases between. This CDR3 is built from 12 residues. CDR1 and CDR2 (germline): LGHNT, FRNRAP. CDR3 bases: TGTGCTAGTGGCCCGTCCGGCTATGGCTACACCTTC. Its protein is CASGPSGYGYTF.

The chain recombines TRBV12-3 or TRBV12-4 with TRBJ2-1; 8 nucleotides align to TRBD2. Losses at the gene ends were 3 bases for V and 15 bases for J; bases not matched to a gene: 10. This CDR3 contains 13 residues. The chain's CDR3 is CASSFSREGIRFF. CDR3 sequence (DNA): TGTGCCAGCAGTTTTTCTCGGGAGGGCATTCGGTTCTTC.

DNA for the CDR3: TGCAGCGGAAGTAGGGGGTTGAACACTGAAGCTTTCTTT. Its translation: CSGSRGLNTEAFF. The chain combines TRBV29-1 with TRBJ1-1; TRBD1 might be the D (6 bases). Germline V gives CDR1 SQVTM, CDR2 ANQGSEA. This CDR3 is 13 amino acids long. Trimming left V 7 bases short and J 0 bases short, with 12 bases between. Full variable domain (remainder filled in from reference TRBV29-1 and TRBJ1-1): SAVISQKPSRDICQRGTSLTIQCQVDSQVTMMFWYRQQPGQSLTLIATANQGSEATYESGFVIDKFPISRPNLTFSTLTVSNMSPEDSSIYLCSGSRGLNTEAFFGQGTRLTVV.

Remarks on this clone: Other DNA sequences within the sample encode an identical CDR3. This chain connects TRBV3-1 (or the pseudogene TRBV3-2) to TRBJ1-6; TRBD1 aligns across 7 bases. From germline, CDR1 is LGHDT and CDR2 YNNKEL (reference sequence). After removal of 1 base from V and 4 bases from J, the junction contained 1 base not matched to a gene. The length of the CDR3 is 15 residues. This CDR3 reads CASSQGRGYNSPLHF. CDR3 nucleotide sequence: TGTGCCAGCAGCCAAGGCAGGGGGTATAATTCACCCCTCCACTTT.

The chain is built from TRBV18 and TRBJ1-5, with TRBD1 as a possible D gene (5 bases). V was trimmed by 2 bases and J by 3 bases, leaving 14 bases between them. This CDR3 spans 16 amino acids. CDR1 is KGHSH, CDR2 LQKENI, per germline. The CDR3 sequence: CASSPFGGRNNQPQHF. The CDR3 region has the DNA TGTGCCAGCTCACCATTCGGGGGAAGGAACAATCAGCCCCAGCATTTT.

The chain couples TRBV6-5 to TRBJ1-2, with 7 bases lining up with TRBD1. This CDR3 is built from 15 residues. J lost 4 bases, V lost 0 bases, and 5 bases had no gene match. Germline V gene data show CDR1 as MNHEY and CDR2 as SVGAGI. In DNA, the CDR3 is TGTGCCAGCAGTTACTCGGACAGGTTAAGCTATGGCTACACCTTC. Translated: CASSYSDRLSYGYTF.

This clone was picked up one time. The V and J genes are TRBV9 and TRBJ1-5; D not resolved. Trimming cost V 5 bases and J 4 bases, with 10 bases left between them. This CDR3 contains 13 residues. Germline values: CDR1 SGDLS, CDR2 YYNGEE. The CDR3 sequence is CASSRTGNQPQHF. CDR3 coding DNA: TGTGCCAGCAGTCGGACGGGGAATCAGCCCCAGCATTTT.

The rearrangement joins TRBV24-1 to TRBJ2-5, with TRBD1 matching 7 bases. Trimming at V came to 7 bases and at J to 3 bases, leaving 13 bases not matched to a gene. The CDR3 covers 16 residues. Germline CDR1 is KGHDR and CDR2 is SFDVKD. CDR3 nucleotide sequence: TGTGCCACCAGCCCCCCCCCGGGGACAGAGAAAGAGACCCAGTACTTC. Protein product: CATSPPPGTEKETQYF.

The chain is built from TRBV7-9 and TRBJ2-1; 10 nucleotides line up with TRBD2. The V and J ends lost 5 bases and 9 bases, in that order; junction bases with no gene match: 4. Germline V gene sequence: CDR1 SEHNR, CDR2 FQNEAQ (reference sequence). CDR3 size: 13 residues. This chain's CDR3 is CASSMGTSVEQFF. The CDR3 region has the DNA TGTGCCAGCAGCATGGGGACTAGCGTTGAGCAGTTCTTC.

The CDR3 loop reads CASSFVISINEKLFF. DNA for the CDR3: TGTGCCAGCAGCTTCGTTATCTCTATTAATGAAAAACTGTTTTTT. This chain links TRBV11-2 with TRBJ1-4, with unresolved D. Trimming left V 3 bases short and J 4 bases short, with 12 bases between. The CDR3 has 15 residues. Per the germline V gene, CDR1 is SGHAT and CDR2 is FQNNGV. Full variable domain (missing parts from reference TRBV11-2 and TRBJ1-4): EAGVAQSPRYKIIEKRQSVAFWCNPISGHATLYWYQQILGQGPKLLIQFQNNGVVDDSQLPKDRFSAERLKGVDSTLKIQPAKLEDSAVYLCASSFVISINEKLFFGSGTQLSVL.

J is TRBJ1-5 and V is TRBV19; TRBD1 is a possible D gene (6 bases). The germline V and J ends were trimmed by 3 bases and 0 bases, with 15 bases remaining between them. Germline values: CDR1 LNHDA, CDR2 SQIVND (reference sequence). This CDR3 has 17 amino acids. The CDR3 DNA is TGTGCCAGTAGTATCGGCAGGGGAGGGTATAGCAATCAGCCCCAGCATTTT. Translating it yields CASSIGRGGYSNQPQHF. Filled out from reference TRBV19 and TRBJ1-5, the complete variable domain reads DGGITQSPKYLFRKEGQNVTLSCEQNLNHDAMYWYRQDPGQGLRLIYYSQIVNDFQKGDIAEGYSVSREKKESFPLTVTSAQKNPTAFYLCASSIGRGGYSNQPQHFGDGTRLSIL.

This clone was seen a handful of times. This rearrangement joins TRBV30 to TRBJ1-2, with TRBD1 identical over 7 bases. The length of the CDR3 is 11 residues. Trimming at V came to 4 bases and at J to 8 bases, leaving 4 bases not matched to a gene. Looked up from germline, CDR1 is GTSNPN and CDR2 is SVGIG (reference sequence). CDR3 loop: CAWNRGVGYTF. DNA of the CDR3: TGTGCCTGGAACAGGGGAGTAGGCTACACCTTC. The whole variable domain, remainder taken from reference TRBV30 and TRBJ1-2, is SQTIHQWPATLVQPVGSPLSLECTVEGTSNPNLYWYRQAAGRGLQLLFYSVGIGQISSEVPQNLSASRPQDRQFILSSKKLLLSDSGFYLCAWNRGVGYTFGSGTRLTVV.

This chain links TRBV6-6 with TRBJ2-3, with D perhaps matching TRBD1 (5 bases). Germline loops: CDR1 MNHNY, CDR2 SVGAGI (reference sequence). This CDR3 is 16 amino acids long. V lost 2 bases and J 6 bases, leaving 18 bases between the germline ends. CDR3 protein: CASSYGRGLLEDTQYF. Here the CDR3 DNA reads TGTGCCAGCAGTTACGGTAGGGGCCTGTTGGAGGATACGCAGTATTTT.

The CDR3 loop reads CARVEMATNEQFF. Here the CDR3 DNA reads TGTGCCAGGGTTGAAATGGCCACCAATGAGCAGTTCTTC. The chain combines TRBV2 with TRBJ2-1; D ambiguous. The CDR3 has 13 amino acids. CDR1 is SNHLY, CDR2 FYNNEI, per germline. Trimming removed 9 bases at V and 6 bases at J, with 15 bases between.

The rearrangement uses TRBV6-1 and TRBJ2-7; tentatively, D is TRBD2 (6 bases). With 3 bases removed from V and 1 base from J, the gap between germline ends came to 10 bases. This CDR3 is built from 14 residues. The germline V gene has CDR1 MNHNS and CDR2 SASEGT. For the CDR3, the DNA is TGTGCCAGCAGTGAGTTTGCGGGGTCCTACGAGCAGTACGTC. Its protein is CASSEFAGSYEQYV.

V and J are TRBV7-9 and TRBJ1-1; no clear D. Germline V gene sequence: CDR1 SEHNR, CDR2 FQNEAQ (reference sequence). This CDR3 comprises 14 residues. V lost 1 base and J lost 3, with 9 bases in between. The CDR3 region has the DNA TGTGCCAGCAGCTTAGTGGGCCTCGACACTGAAGCTTTCTTT. Translation: CASSLVGLDTEAFF.

The CDR3 bases are TGTGCCAGTAGTATGAGACAGACGTACGAGCAGTACTTC. This encodes CASSMRQTYEQYF. The V and J genes are TRBV19 and TRBJ2-7; D is perhaps TRBD1 (5 bases). This CDR3 comprises 13 residues. Germline CDR1 LNHDA, CDR2 SQIVND (reference sequence). V lost 3 bases to trimming and J lost 4 bases, with 10 bases between them. The full variable domain, in which reference TRBV19 and TRBJ2-7 provide the parts outside the CDR3, is DGGITQSPKYLFRKEGQNVTLSCEQNLNHDAMYWYRQDPGQGLRLIYYSQIVNDFQKGDIAEGYSVSREKKESFPLTVTSAQKNPTAFYLCASSMRQTYEQYFGPGTRLTVT.

V usage is TRBV5-4 and J usage is TRBJ2-1, with a possible D match to TRBD2 (7 bases). CDR3 length: 15 amino acids. V was cut by 0 bases and J by 6 bases, with 13 bases left in between. Germline V gene lookup returns CDR1 SGHNT and CDR2 YYREEE (reference sequence). DNA of the CDR3: TGTGCCAGCAGCTTGGAGGGGGGGCGATCCAATGAGCAGTTCTTC. This codes for CASSLEGGRSNEQFF.